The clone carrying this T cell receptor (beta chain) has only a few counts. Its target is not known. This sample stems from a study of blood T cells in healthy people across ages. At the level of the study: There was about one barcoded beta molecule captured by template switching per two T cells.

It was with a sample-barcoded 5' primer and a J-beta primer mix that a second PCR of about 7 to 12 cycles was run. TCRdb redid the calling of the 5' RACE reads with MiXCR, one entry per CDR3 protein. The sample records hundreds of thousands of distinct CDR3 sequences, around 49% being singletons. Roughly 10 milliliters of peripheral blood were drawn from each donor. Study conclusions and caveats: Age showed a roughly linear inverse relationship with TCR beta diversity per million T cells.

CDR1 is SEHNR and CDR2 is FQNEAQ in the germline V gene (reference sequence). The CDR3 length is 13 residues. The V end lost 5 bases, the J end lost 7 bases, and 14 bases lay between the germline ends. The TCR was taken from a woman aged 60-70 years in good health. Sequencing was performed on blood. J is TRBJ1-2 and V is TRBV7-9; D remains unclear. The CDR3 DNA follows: TGTGCCAGCAGCCCCCATGAAGTGGGTGGCTACACCTTC. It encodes CASSPHEVGGYTF.